Sequencing of this T cell receptor beta chain was carried out in a study of blood T cell repertoires in COVID-19. Trimming cost V 5 bases and J 1 base; bases outside gene matches: 3. Germline CDR1 and CDR2: SGHAT and FQNNGV. CDR3 length equals 15 residues. Using immunoSEQ multiplex PCR, the repertoire was profiled, and TCRdb retains in-frame clones only, with some absent. This sample yields 150,000 to 250,000 clones, of which around 79% are seen a single time; 5.5% to 7% belongs to the top ten. The sequencing input was peripheral blood. The V call is TRBV11-2, the J call TRBJ2-2, with 8 bases identical to TRBD2. The receptor was isolated from a woman aged 40 to 55 with COVID-19, enrolled during active disease. CDR3 region: CASSPSGGNTGELFF. Here the CDR3 DNA reads TGTGCCAGCAGCCCCAGCGGGGGGAACACCGGGGAGCTGTTTTTT. The entire variable domain, with the rest obtained from reference TRBV11-2 and TRBJ2-2, is as follows: EAGVAQSPRYKIIEKRQSVAFWCNPISGHATLYWYQQILGQGPKLLIQFQNNGVVDDSQLPKDRFSAERLKGVDSTLKIQPAKLEDSAVYLCASSPSGGNTGELFFGEGSRLTVL.